The T cell receptor (beta chain) described here comes from a study of ipilimumab plus nivolumab after autologous stem cell transplantation (dated by TCRdb to 2020 to 2023). Looking at the study overall: The median number of doses received by trial patients was roughly five for ipilimumab and fewer than 10 for nivolumab. Both primary refractory and relapsed disease were represented in the DLBCL cohort, where 18-month progression-free survival was about 86% and 29%, respectively. Patients in the trial were undergoing autologous transplant and had high-risk diffuse large B cell lymphoma, mature T cell lymphoma, or multiple myeloma. The intent-to-treat population of the trial consisted of roughly 38 patients. Study-wide findings and limitations: The authors concluded that combined checkpoint inhibition appeared tolerable when used as consolidation after transplant. The authors stated that profiles of the T cell receptor repertoire, regulatory T cell phenotype and gut microbiota provided a biologic rationale for studying this approach further.

Turning to this clone: No antigen is known for it. It has no much larger one-base neighbor in the sample; base qualities were not kept.

The CDR3 numbers 15 residues from cysteine through phenylalanine. Of the read, only the CDR3 DNA is kept; its 45 bases are in frame from base 1. CDR1 and CDR2 are drawn from the germline V gene: MNHEY, SVGAGI. The germline ends are 19 bases apart after V is trimmed by 6 bases and J by 7 bases. Receptor amplification or capture employed the immunoSEQ multiplex PCR assay. As stored in TCRdb, this immuneACCESS dataset retains in-frame rearrangements with V and J assigned. A fraction of the clones does not appear; measured against another copy, unresolved V genes explain less than half of the discrepancy, and the remainder lacks a known reason. In this sample the table shows about 25,000 clones, 86% of which occur a single time. The top ten clonotypes cover 4% to 6% of the sample. Starting 14 to 28 days after the autologous transplant, patients began checkpoint therapy, which included ipilimumab at 1 mg/kg intravenously on day 1 of selected weeks. Nivolumab was given at 3 mg/kg intravenously on day 1 of weeks 1, 4, 7, 10, and every two weeks through week 26. This Phase Ib clinical trial tested ipilimumab plus nivolumab, a combined checkpoint inhibition, as consolidation after autologous stem cell transplantation.

This TCR was recovered from a male donor with diffuse large B-cell lymphoma. This specimen was PBMCs, taken in a trial of ipilimumab plus nivolumab as post-transplant consolidation. The chain uses TRBV6-5 and TRBJ2-1, with the D gene too uncertain to name. This receptor has the CDR3 CASSRPPQPTNEQFF. The DNA reads TGTGCCAGCAGCCGTCCACCACAGCCCACTAATGAGCAGTTCTTC.